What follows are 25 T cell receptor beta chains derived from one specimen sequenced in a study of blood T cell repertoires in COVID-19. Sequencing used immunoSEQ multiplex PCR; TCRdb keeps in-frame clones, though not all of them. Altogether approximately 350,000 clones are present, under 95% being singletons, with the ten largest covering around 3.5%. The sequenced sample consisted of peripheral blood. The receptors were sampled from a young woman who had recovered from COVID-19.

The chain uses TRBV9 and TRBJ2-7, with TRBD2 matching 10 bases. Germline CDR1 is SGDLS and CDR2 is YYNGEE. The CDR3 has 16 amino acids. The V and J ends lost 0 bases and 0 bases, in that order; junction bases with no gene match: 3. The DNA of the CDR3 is TGTGCCAGCAGCGTAGGGAGCGGGAGGGCCTCCTACGAGCAGTACGTC. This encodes CASSVGSGRASYEQYV.

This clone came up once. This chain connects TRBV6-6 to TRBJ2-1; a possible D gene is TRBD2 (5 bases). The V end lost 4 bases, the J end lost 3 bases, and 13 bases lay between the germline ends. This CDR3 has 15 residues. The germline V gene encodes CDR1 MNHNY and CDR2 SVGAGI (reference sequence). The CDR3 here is CASSSSSGGYNEQFF. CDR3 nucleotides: TGTGCCAGCAGTTCTTCATCTGGAGGCTACAATGAGCAGTTCTTC.

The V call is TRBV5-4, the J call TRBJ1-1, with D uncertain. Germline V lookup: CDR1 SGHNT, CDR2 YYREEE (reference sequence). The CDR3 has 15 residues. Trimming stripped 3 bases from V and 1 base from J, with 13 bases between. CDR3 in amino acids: CASSSTSAGNTEAFF. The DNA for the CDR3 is TGTGCCAGCAGCTCAACCTCCGCGGGGAACACTGAAGCTTTCTTT.

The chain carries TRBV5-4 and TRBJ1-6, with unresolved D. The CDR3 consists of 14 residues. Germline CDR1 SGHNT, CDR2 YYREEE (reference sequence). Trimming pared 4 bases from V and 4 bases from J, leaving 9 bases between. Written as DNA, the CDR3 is TGTGCCAGCAGCGAACGAGGATATAATTCACCCCTCCACTTT. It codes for CASSERGYNSPLHF.

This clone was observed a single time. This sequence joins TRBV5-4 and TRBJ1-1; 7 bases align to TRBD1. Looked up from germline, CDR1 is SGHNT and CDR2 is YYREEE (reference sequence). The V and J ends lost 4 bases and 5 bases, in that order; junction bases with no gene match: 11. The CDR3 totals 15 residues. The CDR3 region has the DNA TGTGCCAGCAGCCAAAACAGGGGCCGGCTGACTGAAGCTTTCTTT. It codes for CASSQNRGRLTEAFF.

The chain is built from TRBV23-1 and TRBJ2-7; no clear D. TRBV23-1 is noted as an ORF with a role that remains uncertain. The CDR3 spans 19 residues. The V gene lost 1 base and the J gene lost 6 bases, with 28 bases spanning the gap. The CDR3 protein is CASSQLVGRVSAPLFEQYV. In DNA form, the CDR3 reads TGCGCCAGCAGTCAATTGGTCGGTCGAGTCAGCGCCCCCCTGTTCGAGCAGTACGTC.

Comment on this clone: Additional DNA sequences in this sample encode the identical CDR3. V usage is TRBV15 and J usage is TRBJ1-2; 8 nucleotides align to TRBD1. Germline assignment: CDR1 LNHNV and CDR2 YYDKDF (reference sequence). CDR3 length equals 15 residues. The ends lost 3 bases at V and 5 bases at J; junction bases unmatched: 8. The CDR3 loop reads CATSREGQGGYGYTF. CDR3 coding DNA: TGTGCCACCAGCAGGGAAGGACAGGGAGGATATGGCTACACCTTC. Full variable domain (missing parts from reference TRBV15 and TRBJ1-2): DAMVIQNPRYQVTQFGKPVTLSCSQTLNHNVMYWYQQKSSQAPKLLFHYYDKDFNNEADTPDNFQSRRPNTSFCFLDIRSPGLGDTAMYLCATSREGQGGYGYTFGSGTRLTVV.

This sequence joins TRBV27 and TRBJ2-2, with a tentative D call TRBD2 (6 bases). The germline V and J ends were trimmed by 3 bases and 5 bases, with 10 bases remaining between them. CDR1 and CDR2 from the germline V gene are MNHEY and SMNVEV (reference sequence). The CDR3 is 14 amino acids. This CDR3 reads CASSLEGTTGELFF. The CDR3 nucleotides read TGTGCCAGCAGTTTGGAGGGTACGACCGGGGAGCTGTTTTTT.

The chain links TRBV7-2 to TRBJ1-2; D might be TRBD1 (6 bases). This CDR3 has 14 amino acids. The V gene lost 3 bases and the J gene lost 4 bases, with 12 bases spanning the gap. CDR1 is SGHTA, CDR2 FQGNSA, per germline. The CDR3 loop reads CASSFGQGLYGYTF. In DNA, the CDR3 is TGTGCCAGCAGCTTCGGGCAGGGGCTCTATGGCTACACCTTC.

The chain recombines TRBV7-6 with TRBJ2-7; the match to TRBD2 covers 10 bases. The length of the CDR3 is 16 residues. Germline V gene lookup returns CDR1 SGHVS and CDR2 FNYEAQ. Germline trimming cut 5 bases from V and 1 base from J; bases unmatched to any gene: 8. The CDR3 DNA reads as TGTGCCAGCAGCCGTGGGACTAGCGACAAGTCCTACGAGCAGTACGTC. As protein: CASSRGTSDKSYEQYV.

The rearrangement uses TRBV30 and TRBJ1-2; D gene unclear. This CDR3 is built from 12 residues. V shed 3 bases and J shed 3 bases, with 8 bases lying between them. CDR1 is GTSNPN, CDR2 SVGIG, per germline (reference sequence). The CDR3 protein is CAWSPGYYGYTF. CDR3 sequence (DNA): TGTGCCTGGAGCCCGGGGTACTATGGCTACACCTTC.

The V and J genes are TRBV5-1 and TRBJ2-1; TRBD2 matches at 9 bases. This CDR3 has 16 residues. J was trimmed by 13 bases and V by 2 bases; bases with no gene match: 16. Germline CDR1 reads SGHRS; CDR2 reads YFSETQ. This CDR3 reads CASSLNSGLALNKQFF. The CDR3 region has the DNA TGCGCCAGCAGCTTAAACTCGGGACTAGCACTTAACAAACAGTTCTTC.

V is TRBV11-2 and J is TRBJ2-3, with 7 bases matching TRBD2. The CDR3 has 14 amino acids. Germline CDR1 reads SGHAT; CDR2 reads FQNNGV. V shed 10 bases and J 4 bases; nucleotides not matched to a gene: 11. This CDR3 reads CATEAGVGPDTQYF. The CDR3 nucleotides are TGTGCCACCGAGGCGGGAGTTGGCCCAGATACGCAGTATTTT.

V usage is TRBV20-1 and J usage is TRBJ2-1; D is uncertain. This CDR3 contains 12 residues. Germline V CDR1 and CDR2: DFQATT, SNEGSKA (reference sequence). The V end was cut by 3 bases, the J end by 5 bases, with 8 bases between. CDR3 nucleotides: TGCAGTGCTAGTCACACCGACAATGAGCAGTTCTTC. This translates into CSASHTDNEQFF.

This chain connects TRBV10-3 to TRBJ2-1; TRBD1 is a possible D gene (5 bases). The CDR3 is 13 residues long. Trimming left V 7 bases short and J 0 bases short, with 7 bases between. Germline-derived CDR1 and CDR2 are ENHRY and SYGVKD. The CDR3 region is CAINRGSYNEQFF. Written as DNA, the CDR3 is TGTGCCATCAATAGGGGCTCCTACAATGAGCAGTTCTTC.

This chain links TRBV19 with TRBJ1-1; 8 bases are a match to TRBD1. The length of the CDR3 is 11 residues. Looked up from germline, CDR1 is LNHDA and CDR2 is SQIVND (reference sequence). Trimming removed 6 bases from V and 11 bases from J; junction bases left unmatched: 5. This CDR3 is CASRRTGKAFF. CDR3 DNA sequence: TGTGCCAGTAGAAGGACAGGGAAGGCTTTCTTT.

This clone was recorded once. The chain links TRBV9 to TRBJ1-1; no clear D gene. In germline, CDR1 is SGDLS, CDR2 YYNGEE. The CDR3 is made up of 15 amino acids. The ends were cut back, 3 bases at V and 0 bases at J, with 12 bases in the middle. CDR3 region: CASSAPGALNTEAFF. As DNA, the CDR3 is TGTGCCAGCAGCGCACCGGGAGCGCTGAACACTGAAGCTTTCTTT.

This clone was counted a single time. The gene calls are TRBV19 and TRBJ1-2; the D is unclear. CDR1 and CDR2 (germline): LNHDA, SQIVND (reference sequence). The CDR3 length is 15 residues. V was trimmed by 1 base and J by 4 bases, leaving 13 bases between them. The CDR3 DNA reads TGTGCCAGTAGTATAGTCTCAGGACGGGGCTATGGCTACACCTTC. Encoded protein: CASSIVSGRGYGYTF.

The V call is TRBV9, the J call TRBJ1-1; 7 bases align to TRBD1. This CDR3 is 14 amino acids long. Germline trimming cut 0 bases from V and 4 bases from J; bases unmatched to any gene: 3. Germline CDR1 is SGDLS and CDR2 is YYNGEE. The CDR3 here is CASSVVQGTTEAFF. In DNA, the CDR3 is TGTGCCAGCAGCGTAGTACAGGGGACCACTGAAGCTTTCTTT.

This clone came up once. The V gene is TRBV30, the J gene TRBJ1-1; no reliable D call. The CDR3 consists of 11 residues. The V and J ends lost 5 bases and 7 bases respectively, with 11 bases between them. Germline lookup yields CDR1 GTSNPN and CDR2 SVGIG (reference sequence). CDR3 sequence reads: CAWSSRIEAFF. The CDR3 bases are TGTGCCTGGTCATCCAGGATTGAAGCTTTCTTT.

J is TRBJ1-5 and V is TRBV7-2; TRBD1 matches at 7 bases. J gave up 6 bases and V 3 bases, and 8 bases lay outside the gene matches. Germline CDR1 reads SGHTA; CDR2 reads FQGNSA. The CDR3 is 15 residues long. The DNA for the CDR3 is TGTGCCAGCAGCTTGCGGCAGGGGGTAGCTCAGCCCCAGCATTTT. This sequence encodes CASSLRQGVAQPQHF.

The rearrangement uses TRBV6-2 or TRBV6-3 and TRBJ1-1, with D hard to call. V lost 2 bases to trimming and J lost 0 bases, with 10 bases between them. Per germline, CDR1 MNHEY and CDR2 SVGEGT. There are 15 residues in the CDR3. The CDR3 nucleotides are TGTGCCAGCAGTTACGCGGGTATGGTGAACACTGAAGCTTTCTTT. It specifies CASSYAGMVNTEAFF.

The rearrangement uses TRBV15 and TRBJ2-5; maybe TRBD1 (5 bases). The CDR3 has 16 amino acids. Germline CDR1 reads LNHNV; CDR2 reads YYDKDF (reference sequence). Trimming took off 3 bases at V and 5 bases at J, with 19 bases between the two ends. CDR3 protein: CATSSAITGSAETQYF. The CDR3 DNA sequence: TGTGCCACCAGCAGCGCCATTACAGGTTCGGCGGAGACCCAGTACTTC.

CDR3 sequence reads: CASSQETSGYNEQFF. CDR3 nucleotide sequence: TGTGCCAGCAGCCAAGAGACTAGCGGGTACAATGAGCAGTTCTTC. This sequence joins TRBV4-2 and TRBJ2-1; 10 bases align to TRBD2. CDR1 LGHNA and CDR2 YNFKEQ come from the germline V gene. With 0 bases clipped from V and 4 bases from J, the junction kept 0 bases outside the gene matches. This CDR3 region has 15 residues.

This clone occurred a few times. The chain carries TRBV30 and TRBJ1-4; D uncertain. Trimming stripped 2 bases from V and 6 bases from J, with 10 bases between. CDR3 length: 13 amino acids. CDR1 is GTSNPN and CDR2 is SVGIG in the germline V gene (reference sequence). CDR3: CAWSTGSYEKLFF. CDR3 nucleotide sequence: TGTGCCTGGAGTACGGGAAGCTATGAAAAACTGTTTTTT.